This T cell receptor (beta chain) comes out of a study of T cell changes during pregnancy in multiple sclerosis. Measured with immunoSEQ multiplex PCR; TCRdb has only the in-frame clones, and not every one. The table has about 29,000 clones, about 89% seen once. Germline CDR1 and CDR2: MNHEY and SMNVEV (reference sequence). CDR3 length: 15 residues. The junction had 9 bases not matched to a gene; V was cut back by 2 bases and J by 7 bases. The gene calls are TRBV27 and TRBJ2-7; TRBD2 matches 9 bases. This sample comprised CD8+ T cells from peripheral blood mononuclear cells, obtained before pregnancy. This receptor was taken from a female donor with multiple sclerosis, enrolled in a pregnancy study. CDR3 DNA sequence: TGTGCCAGCAGTTTAACAGCGGGAGGCTCGCGGGAGCAGTACTTC. Encoded protein: CASSLTAGGSREQYF.